One sample yielded the 28 T cell receptor beta chains listed below, sequenced in a study of T cell responses to AZD1222 COVID-19 vaccine. Method: immunoSEQ multiplex PCR; TCRdb's copy keeps in-frame clones and lacks some. The table has 110,000 to 150,000 clones, about 94% seen once; the top ten hold approximately 4.9%. The material was peripheral blood, obtained on day 0 of AZD1222 vaccination. The receptors stem from an adult in good health.

This clone has just one count. The V call is TRBV4-1, the J call TRBJ1-2, with D possibly being TRBD1 (5 bases). Per germline, CDR1 MGHRA and CDR2 YSYEKL. The CDR3 is 11 residues long. Trimming took off 1 base at V and 13 bases at J, with 10 bases between the two ends. CDR3: CASSQGGDSTF. DNA of the CDR3: TGCGCCAGCAGCCAAGGAGGGGACTCCACCTTC.

The chain is built from TRBV11-2 and TRBJ1-3; weak D call: TRBD1 (5 bases). Trimming pared 1 base from V and 1 base from J, leaving 5 bases between. The CDR3 covers 14 residues. CDR1 is SGHAT and CDR2 is FQNNGV in the germline V gene. Here the CDR3 DNA reads TGTGCCAGCAGCTTAGGACAGTCTGGAAACACCATATATTTT. It translates to CASSLGQSGNTIYF. Using reference TRBV11-2 and TRBJ1-3 for the parts outside the CDR3, the full variable domain is EAGVAQSPRYKIIEKRQSVAFWCNPISGHATLYWYQQILGQGPKLLIQFQNNGVVDDSQLPKDRFSAERLKGVDSTLKIQPAKLEDSAVYLCASSLGQSGNTIYFGEGSWLTVV.

This chain uses TRBV28 with TRBJ1-4, with D perhaps TRBD1 (5 bases). The CDR3 has 14 residues. The germline CDR1 and CDR2 sequences are MDHEN and SYDVKM. V lost 3 bases, J lost 4 bases, and 9 bases lay in between. As DNA, the CDR3 is TGTGCCAGCAGTTTCGGGGGACTTAATGAAAAACTGTTTTTT. The encoded protein is CASSFGGLNEKLFF.

The chain carries TRBV30 and TRBJ2-1; 10 nucleotides line up with TRBD1. In germline, CDR1 is GTSNPN, CDR2 SVGIG (reference sequence). The J segment lost 7 bases and the V segment lost 0 bases, leaving 9 bases of the junction unmatched. The CDR3 is made up of 16 amino acids. The chain's CDR3 is CAWSVLWGQGRNEQFF. CDR3 DNA sequence: TGTGCCTGGAGTGTACTGTGGGGACAGGGGAGGAATGAGCAGTTCTTC. Full variable domain (missing parts from reference TRBV30 and TRBJ2-1): SQTIHQWPATLVQPVGSPLSLECTVEGTSNPNLYWYRQAAGRGLQLLFYSVGIGQISSEVPQNLSASRPQDRQFILSSKKLLLSDSGFYLCAWSVLWGQGRNEQFFGPGTRLTVL.

The V and J genes are TRBV5-1 and TRBJ1-2; TRBD1 aligns across 8 bases. This CDR3 contains 16 residues. V trimming: 3 bases; J trimming: 5 bases; junction bases outside the gene matches: 12. Germline V CDR1 and CDR2: SGHRS, YFSETQ. The CDR3 DNA sequence: TGCGCCAGCAGCTCAAATTACCCAGGGGGCGCGTATGGCTACACCTTC. This gives the protein CASSSNYPGGAYGYTF.

V gene TRBV24-1 combines with J gene TRBJ2-7, with a tentative D call TRBD1 (6 bases). The germline CDR1 and CDR2 sequences are KGHDR and SFDVKD. This CDR3 has 13 residues. V dropped 4 bases and J dropped 5 bases, with 11 bases sitting between them. CDR3 in DNA: TGTGCCACCAGTGACCCAACAGGGAACGAGCAGTACTTC. Residues: CATSDPTGNEQYF.

This chain uses TRBV6-1 with TRBJ1-4, with unresolved D. The V end was cut by 2 bases, the J end by 5 bases, with 9 bases between. Per the germline V gene, CDR1 is MNHNS and CDR2 is SASEGT. The CDR3 is 14 amino acids. The CDR3 coding sequence is TGTGCCAGCAGTGAACAGCAGCAGAATGAAAAACTGTTTTTT. Amino acid sequence: CASSEQQQNEKLFF.

The chain is built from TRBV6-2 or TRBV6-3 and TRBJ1-2; D remains unclear. V shed 2 bases and J shed 6 bases, with 4 bases lying between them. The V gene's germline CDR1 is MNHEY and CDR2 SVGEGT. This CDR3 spans 11 amino acids. Here the CDR3 DNA reads TGTGCCAGCAGTTACCTCGATGGCTACACCTTC. This sequence encodes CASSYLDGYTF.

This chain uses TRBV19 with TRBJ2-7; 7 bases line up with TRBD2. The CDR3 runs to 15 residues. The trim removed 4 bases at V and 0 bases at J, leaving 6 bases unmatched. Germline V lookup: CDR1 LNHDA, CDR2 SQIVND (reference sequence). The CDR3 DNA reads TGTGCCAGTAGTAGTTCTAGCGGCAACTCCTACGAGCAGTACTTC. This sequence encodes CASSSSSGNSYEQYF.

This clone was found a few times. The genes are TRBV7-8 and TRBJ2-7; D not resolved. V was clipped by 5 bases and J by 0 bases, with 5 bases between them. The CDR3 covers 12 residues. In germline, CDR1 is SGHVS, CDR2 FQNEAQ. CDR3 amino acids: CASSPPSYEQYF. The DNA for the CDR3 is TGTGCCAGCAGCCCACCCTCCTACGAGCAGTACTTC.

The gene calls are TRBV19 and TRBJ2-1, with D possibly matching TRBD1 (5 bases). CDR1 LNHDA and CDR2 SQIVND come from the germline V gene (reference sequence). With 0 bases removed from V and 5 bases from J, the gap between germline ends came to 8 bases. CDR3 length equals 14 residues. CDR3 region: CASSIDRADNEQFF. CDR3 sequence (DNA): TGTGCCAGTAGTATAGACAGGGCCGACAATGAGCAGTTCTTC.

V and J are TRBV7-2 and TRBJ2-1; 7 nucleotides align to TRBD2. This CDR3 spans 14 amino acids. Germline CDR1 and CDR2: SGHTA and FQGNSA. Trimming cost V 5 bases and J 7 bases; bases outside gene matches: 8. The CDR3 nucleotides are TGTGCCAGCAGCCCCCCGACTAGCTCTAATGAGCAGTTCTTC. Its protein is CASSPPTSSNEQFF.

The V gene is TRBV5-1, the J gene TRBJ1-1; weak D call: TRBD1 (5 bases). Trimming removed 2 bases at V and 3 bases at J, with 8 bases between. The CDR3 sequence is 13 residues long. In germline, CDR1 is SGHRS, CDR2 YFSETQ. This chain's CDR3 is CASSFGGYTEAFF. DNA of the CDR3: TGCGCCAGCAGCTTCGGGGGGTACACTGAAGCTTTCTTT.

The gene calls are TRBV29-1 and TRBJ2-2; 7 bases fit TRBD1. The CDR3 loop spans 16 amino acids. Germline trimming cut 0 bases from V and 1 base from J; bases unmatched to any gene: 5. Germline CDR1 reads SQVTM; CDR2 reads ANQGSEA. The CDR3 is CSVEDLQGENTGELFF. The DNA for the CDR3 is TGCAGCGTTGAAGATCTCCAGGGGGAGAACACCGGGGAGCTGTTTTTT.

The chain employs TRBV12-3 or TRBV12-4 and TRBJ1-1; the D gene is possibly TRBD1 (6 bases). The CDR3 totals 13 residues. V lost 6 bases and J 0 bases, leaving 8 bases between the germline ends. The CDR3 sequence: CASRGQMNTEAFF. Here the CDR3 DNA reads TGTGCCAGCAGAGGACAGATGAACACTGAAGCTTTCTTT.

The chain carries TRBV19 and TRBJ1-1; TRBD1 matches 8 bases. Germline V gene sequence: CDR1 LNHDA, CDR2 SQIVND (reference sequence). V shed 9 bases and J 5 bases; nucleotides not matched to a gene: 11. The CDR3 length is 14 residues. The CDR3 loop reads CASTNRGGETEAFF. The CDR3 bases are TGTGCCAGCACTAACAGGGGGGGGGAAACTGAAGCTTTCTTT.

This clone was recorded only once. This rearrangement joins TRBV10-1 to TRBJ2-1, with 10 bases identical to TRBD2. J lost 10 bases, V lost 5 bases, and 8 bases had no gene match. This CDR3 comprises 14 residues. CDR1 WNHNN and CDR2 SYGVQD come from the germline V gene (reference sequence). As DNA, the CDR3 is TGCGCCAGCAGTCCCAGCGGGAGGGCCGGGGAGCAGTTCTTC. Its translation is CASSPSGRAGEQFF.

The chain has TRBV6-6 and TRBJ2-2; maybe TRBD2 (6 bases). The CDR3 is made up of 14 amino acids. Germline loops: CDR1 MNHNY, CDR2 SVGAGI (reference sequence). The V gene lost 1 base and the J gene lost 5 bases, with 8 bases spanning the gap. Here the CDR3 DNA reads TGTGCCAGCAGTTACTACCGGGGGACCGGGGAGCTGTTTTTT. Protein sequence: CASSYYRGTGELFF.

The chain joins TRBV10-2 to TRBJ1-6; no definite D call. The germline V gene encodes CDR1 WSHSY and CDR2 SAAADI. The CDR3 loop spans 16 amino acids. The germline V and J ends were trimmed by 4 bases and 5 bases, with 15 bases remaining between them. CDR3 residues: CASSGKKGGNNSPLHF. CDR3 nucleotide sequence: TGCGCCAGCAGTGGGAAAAAGGGAGGAAATAATTCACCCCTCCACTTT.

V gene TRBV7-2 combines with J gene TRBJ1-1; D unclear. Germline V gene lookup returns CDR1 SGHTA and CDR2 FQGNSA. This CDR3 is built from 13 residues. Trimming took 3 bases from V and 5 from J, leaving 10 bases between them. DNA for the CDR3: TGTGCCAGCAGCTTGAACGAGTTAACTGAAGCTTTCTTT. Its protein is CASSLNELTEAFF.

The chain links TRBV25-1 to TRBJ1-6; D gene uncertain. The V end lost 3 bases, the J end lost 0 bases, and 6 bases lay between the germline ends. The CDR3 is made up of 15 amino acids. Germline CDR1 is MGHDK and CDR2 is SYGVNS. The CDR3 DNA reads TGTGCCAGCAGTGACACGAGCTCCTATAATTCACCCCTCCACTTT. This gives the protein CASSDTSSYNSPLHF.

The J gene is TRBJ2-5, the V gene TRBV4-1; D perhaps matches TRBD2 (5 bases). The CDR3 is 17 residues long. V was cut by 4 bases and J by 0 bases, with 18 bases left in between. CDR1 and CDR2 (germline): MGHRA, YSYEKL. The CDR3 spells CASSPSNSLRDQETQYF. The CDR3, as DNA: TGCGCCAGCAGCCCCTCAAACTCGCTGCGGGACCAAGAGACCCAGTACTTC.

The chain is built from TRBV28 and TRBJ2-5; D may be TRBD2 (5 bases). The CDR3 has 16 residues. V lost 6 bases, J lost 4 bases, and 21 bases lay in between. Germline CDR1 and CDR2: MDHEN and SYDVKM. CDR3 sequence reads: CASRPSREGRRETQYF. The CDR3, as DNA: TGTGCCAGCAGACCCTCCCGGGAAGGGCGACGAGAGACCCAGTACTTC. Variable domain in full (rest from reference TRBV28 and TRBJ2-5): DVKVTQSSRYLVKRTGEKVFLECVQDMDHENMFWYRQDPGLGLRLIYFSYDVKMKEKGDIPEGYSVSREKKERFSLILESASTNQTSMYLCASRPSREGRRETQYFGPGTRLLVL.

The table lists this clone with a count of one. The chain recombines TRBV20-1 with TRBJ2-1; TRBD2 matches 9 bases. The CDR3 has 15 amino acids. Germline V gives CDR1 DFQATT, CDR2 SNEGSKA (reference sequence). J gave up 8 bases and V 3 bases, and 11 bases lay outside the gene matches. This CDR3 reads CSASRLAVFNDEQFF. Written as DNA, the CDR3 is TGCAGTGCTAGTCGACTAGCGGTCTTTAACGATGAGCAGTTCTTC.

The chain is built from TRBV28 and TRBJ2-1; D gene ambiguous. The CDR3 consists of 11 residues. Trimming removed 3 bases from V and 3 bases from J, with 0 bases in between. In germline, CDR1 is MDHEN, CDR2 SYDVKM. This CDR3 is CASSFYNEQFF. CDR3 coding DNA: TGTGCCAGCAGTTTCTACAATGAGCAGTTCTTC.

This clone has only one observation. Other DNA sequences from this sample encode an identical CDR3 as well. CDR3 DNA: TGTGCCAGCTCGAGCGAGCAAGAGACCCAGTACTTC. Its protein product is CASSSEQETQYF. The rearrangement uses TRBV2 and TRBJ2-5; the D is unclear. Germline V gives CDR1 SNHLY, CDR2 FYNNEI. The length of the CDR3 is 12 residues. V was trimmed by 8 bases and J by 2 bases, leaving 9 bases between them. Full variable domain (missing parts from reference TRBV2 and TRBJ2-5): EPEVTQTPSHQVTQMGQEVILRCVPISNHLYFYWYRQILGQKVEFLVSFYNNEISEKSEIFDDQFSVERPDGSNFTLKIRSTKLEDSAMYFCASSSEQETQYFGPGTRLLVL.

This chain connects TRBV2 to TRBJ2-3, with D perhaps matching TRBD1 (6 bases). CDR3 length: 19 residues. Trimming removed 2 bases at V and 3 bases at J, with 24 bases between. Germline assignment: CDR1 SNHLY and CDR2 FYNNEI. The CDR3 DNA follows: TGTGCCAGCAGTGAAAGGGGTCCCGGGACATGTGGGGCAACAGATACGCAGTATTTT. Translated, it gives CASSERGPGTCGATDTQYF. Full variable domain (remainder filled in from reference TRBV2 and TRBJ2-3): EPEVTQTPSHQVTQMGQEVILRCVPISNHLYFYWYRQILGQKVEFLVSFYNNEISEKSEIFDDQFSVERPDGSNFTLKIRSTKLEDSAMYFCASSERGPGTCGATDTQYFGPGTRLTVL.

The chain joins TRBV18 to TRBJ1-5; D is undetermined. Germline CDR1 reads KGHSH; CDR2 reads LQKENI. V lost 2 bases to trimming and J lost 2 bases, with 4 bases between them. The CDR3 is made up of 13 amino acids. The CDR3 here is CASSPGGNQPQHF. In DNA form, the CDR3 reads TGTGCCAGCTCACCAGGGGGCAATCAGCCCCAGCATTTT.